These 26 T cell receptor beta chains came from one sample sequenced in a study of shared clonotypes between healthy human individuals. Only in-frame clones appear in the TCRdb table, and some are missing; sequencing was by immunoSEQ multiplex PCR. This table holds approximately 2,200,000 clones, about 93% found once. Positive CCR7 selection of CD45RO-negative cells yielded the naive CD8 cells, and terminally differentiated effector memory CD45RA+ cells were excluded. The sequencing sample was made of naive CD8+ T cells from PBMCs. The origin of the receptors is a man between 18 and 35 years old in good health. Some clones in this sample may be carry-over from other donors' samples.

In the case of this clone: This specimen includes other DNA sequences encoding the same CDR3. The rearrangement joins TRBV15 to TRBJ2-7; 7 positions match TRBD1. Trimming removed 0 bases from V and 0 bases from J; junction bases left unmatched: 2. CDR1 is LNHNV and CDR2 is YYDKDF in the germline V gene (reference sequence). The CDR3 has 15 amino acids. The CDR3 DNA reads TGTGCCACCAGCAGAGAAGGGACAGTCTCCTACGAGCAGTACTTC. This codes for CATSREGTVSYEQYF.

This sequence joins TRBV4-3 and TRBJ1-2; TRBD1 agrees at 7 bases. The CDR3 covers 15 residues. Germline values: CDR1 LGHNA, CDR2 YSLEER. Losses at the gene ends were 4 bases for V and 2 bases for J; bases not matched to a gene: 7. CDR3 bases: TGCGCCAGCAGCCCAGGGACAGAGGAAAACTATGGCTACACCTTC. This translates into CASSPGTEENYGYTF.

This clone came up once. The V call is TRBV7-9, the J call TRBJ1-1, with TRBD1 matching 8 bases. Per the germline V gene, CDR1 is SEHNR and CDR2 is FQNEAQ (reference sequence). The CDR3 loop spans 15 amino acids. The ends lost 3 bases at V and 5 bases at J; junction bases unmatched: 8. In DNA, the CDR3 is TGTGCCAGCAGCTTCGCACAGGGGGAGAGGACTGAAGCTTTCTTT. Translated, it gives CASSFAQGERTEAFF. The full variable domain, in which reference TRBV7-9 and TRBJ1-1 provide the parts outside the CDR3, is DTGVSQNPRHKITKRGQNVTFRCDPISEHNRLYWYRQTLGQGPEFLTYFQNEAQLEKSRLLSDRFSAERPKGSFSTLEIQRTEQGDSAMYLCASSFAQGERTEAFFGQGTRLTVV.

The chain recombines TRBV30 with TRBJ2-1; D gene ambiguous. The CDR3 contains 12 residues. From germline, CDR1 is GTSNPN and CDR2 SVGIG (reference sequence). V lost 0 bases and J lost 5, with 5 bases in between. The DNA for the CDR3 is TGTGCCTGGAGTGTATCGGACAATGAGCAGTTCTTC. This sequence encodes CAWSVSDNEQFF.

The J gene is TRBJ1-1, the V gene TRBV15, with no clear D. V shed 5 bases and J shed 0 bases, with 13 bases lying between them. There are 15 residues in the CDR3. Germline V gene lookup returns CDR1 LNHNV and CDR2 YYDKDF (reference sequence). In DNA, the CDR3 is TGTGCCACCAGCCCTGAGGGAGCCATGAACACTGAAGCTTTCTTT. Encoded protein: CATSPEGAMNTEAFF.

DNA of the CDR3: TGTGCCAGCAGTTTGAAGGGATGGATTACTGAAGCTTTCTTT. Translated: CASSLKGWITEAFF. The chain carries TRBV27 and TRBJ1-1; D is unresolved. Looked up from germline, CDR1 is MNHEY and CDR2 is SMNVEV (reference sequence). The V end was cut by 3 bases, the J end by 5 bases, with 13 bases between. The CDR3 loop spans 14 amino acids.

The chain recombines TRBV5-1 with TRBJ2-3, with 8 bases matching TRBD2. Unmatched junction bases numbered 12, after V lost 5 bases and J lost 4 bases. The length of the CDR3 is 16 residues. CDR1 is SGHRS, CDR2 YFSETQ, per germline. The CDR3 loop reads CASSRGTRVPPDTQYF. As DNA, the CDR3 is TGCGCCAGCAGTAGAGGGACTAGGGTCCCGCCAGATACGCAGTATTTT.

This clone was counted once. This specimen includes other DNA sequences encoding the same CDR3. The chain links TRBV9 to TRBJ2-2, with D possibly being TRBD1 or TRBD2 (7 bases each). Between the trimmed V and J ends, which lost 2 bases and 4 bases, there was a span of 12 bases. In germline, CDR1 is SGDLS, CDR2 YYNGEE. The CDR3 is 15 residues long. CDR3: CASSVGGGGTGELFF. Here the CDR3 DNA reads TGTGCCAGCAGCGTGGGAGGGGGCGGCACCGGGGAGCTGTTTTTT. Drawing the rest from reference TRBV9 and TRBJ2-2, the complete variable domain is DSGVTQTPKHLITATGQRVTLRCSPRSGDLSVYWYQQSLDQGLQFLIQYYNGEERAKGNILERFSAQQFPDLHSELNLSSLELGDSALYFCASSVGGGGTGELFFGEGSRLTVL.

This chain uses TRBV19 with TRBJ1-2; no clear D. CDR1 and CDR2 from the germline V gene are LNHDA and SQIVND (reference sequence). Trimming removed 3 bases at V and 0 bases at J, with 5 bases between. CDR3 length: 13 amino acids. The CDR3 DNA reads TGTGCCAGTAGTATGATTGCTAACTATGGCTACACCTTC. It translates to CASSMIANYGYTF.

This rearrangement joins TRBV7-6 to TRBJ1-1; 9 nucleotides match TRBD1. The CDR3 extends over 16 amino acids. The V gene's germline CDR1 is SGHVS and CDR2 FNYEAQ. Unmatched junction bases numbered 9, after V lost 5 bases and J lost 2 bases. The CDR3 region is CASSLSPGQGNTEAFF. As DNA, the CDR3 is TGTGCCAGCAGCCTATCCCCGGGACAGGGAAACACTGAAGCTTTCTTT.

The chain uses TRBV27 and TRBJ2-1, with 7 nucleotides matching TRBD2. Per germline, CDR1 MNHEY and CDR2 SMNVEV (reference sequence). The CDR3 length is 14 residues. Unmatched junction bases numbered 8, after V lost 6 bases and J lost 6 bases. For the CDR3, the DNA is TGTGCCAGCAGCCCAGGAGCGGGACTCAATGAGCAGTTCTTC. Its translation: CASSPGAGLNEQFF.

The genes are TRBV18 and TRBJ2-1; no reliable D call. The CDR3 covers 16 residues. Trimming cost V 3 bases and J 1 base, with 13 bases left between them. Germline-derived CDR1 and CDR2 are KGHSH and LQKENI. The CDR3 DNA follows: TGTGCCAGCTCACCGTTCACCTCAAAATCCTACAATGAGCAGTTCTTC. Residues: CASSPFTSKSYNEQFF.

This clone was found once. This chain joins TRBV7-3 and TRBJ1-5, with 12 bases that match TRBD1. Trimming took 3 bases from V and 4 from J; bases not matched to a gene: 13. The CDR3 has 19 residues. Germline V CDR1 and CDR2: SGHTA, FQGTGA. The CDR3 is CASSFAGTGGGRENQPQHF. The DNA of the CDR3 is TGTGCCAGCAGCTTTGCCGGGACAGGGGGCGGGCGGGAAAATCAGCCCCAGCATTTT.

The gene calls are TRBV10-1 and TRBJ1-1; D remains ambiguous. Trimming took 2 bases from V and 6 from J, leaving 16 bases between them. The CDR3 covers 15 residues. Germline assignment: CDR1 WNHNN and CDR2 SYGVQD (reference sequence). The CDR3 spells CASSERQVRPAEAFF. Written as DNA, the CDR3 is TGCGCCAGCAGTGAGAGGCAGGTACGGCCCGCTGAAGCTTTCTTT.

J is TRBJ2-7 and V is TRBV5-6; TRBD2 matches 9 bases. The CDR3 contains 13 residues. V gave up 1 base and J gave up 5 bases; unmatched junction bases: 1. Looked up from germline, CDR1 is SGHDT and CDR2 is YYEEEE. The CDR3 DNA reads as TGTGCCAGCAGCTTGTCTAGCGGGAACGAGCAGTACTTC. The encoded protein is CASSLSSGNEQYF.

The chain is built from TRBV6-5 and TRBJ2-7, with a tentative D call TRBD1 (7 bases). V lost 7 bases, J lost 6 bases, and 22 bases lay in between. Germline values: CDR1 MNHEY, CDR2 SVGAGI. The CDR3 spans 15 residues. CDR3 coding DNA: TGTGCCAGCACTCCCGTCAGGGGGGCTTTGGTCGAGCAGTACTTC. Translation gives CASTPVRGALVEQYF.

V gene TRBV12-5 combines with J gene TRBJ2-2; weak D call: TRBD2 (6 bases). The CDR3 consists of 18 residues. Trimming removed 0 bases at V and 4 bases at J, with 18 bases between. Germline V lookup: CDR1 LGHNT, CDR2 FRNRAP. This CDR3 is CASGLVPPTGAATGELFF. CDR3 bases: TGTGCTAGTGGTTTGGTACCCCCAACGGGAGCGGCCACCGGGGAGCTGTTTTTT.

This clone was seen once. The chain links TRBV4-1 to TRBJ2-3, with 12 nucleotides matching TRBD2. The germline CDR1 and CDR2 sequences are MGHRA and YSYEKL. J lost 2 bases, V lost 2 bases, and 14 bases had no gene match. The CDR3 loop spans 20 amino acids. This chain's CDR3 is CASSQRLAGEGIRSTDTQYF. CDR3 nucleotide sequence: TGCGCCAGCAGCCAACGACTAGCGGGAGAGGGGATCCGGTCCACAGATACGCAGTATTTT.

The J gene is TRBJ2-2, the V gene TRBV11-2; weak D call: TRBD2 (5 bases). Looked up from germline, CDR1 is SGHAT and CDR2 is FQNNGV. The CDR3 consists of 16 residues. V shed 4 bases and J shed 2 bases, with 14 bases lying between them. CDR3 coding DNA: TGTGCCAGCAGCTCCCGTGAACGGGAAAACACCGGGGAGCTGTTTTTT. This sequence encodes CASSSRERENTGELFF. The variable domain in full, completed from reference TRBV11-2 and TRBJ2-2, reads EAGVAQSPRYKIIEKRQSVAFWCNPISGHATLYWYQQILGQGPKLLIQFQNNGVVDDSQLPKDRFSAERLKGVDSTLKIQPAKLEDSAVYLCASSSRERENTGELFFGEGSRLTVL.

The CDR3 region is CASSFWTDNEQFF. CDR3 sequence (DNA): TGTGCCAGCAGTTTCTGGACTGACAATGAGCAGTTCTTC. V and J are TRBV27 and TRBJ2-1; a possible D gene is TRBD2 (5 bases). In germline, CDR1 is MNHEY, CDR2 SMNVEV (reference sequence). The length of the CDR3 is 13 residues. V lost 3 bases and J 5 bases, leaving 8 bases between the germline ends.

The chain recombines TRBV4-3 with TRBJ2-2; D not resolved. Trimming pared 4 bases from V and 0 bases from J, leaving 12 bases between. The CDR3 is 16 amino acids. Germline CDR1 LGHNA, CDR2 YSLEER. DNA of the CDR3: TGCGCCAGCAGCCCGACTGTGGGGACGAACACCGGGGAGCTGTTTTTT. This translates into CASSPTVGTNTGELFF.

Notes on this clone: This sample includes further DNA sequences coding for the same CDR3. This chain joins TRBV19 and TRBJ2-5; TRBD2 might be the D (6 bases). This CDR3 is built from 13 residues. The V and J ends lost 6 bases and 3 bases respectively, with 11 bases between them. CDR1 is LNHDA, CDR2 SQIVND, per germline (reference sequence). CDR3 sequence: CASSRDSEETQYF. CDR3 coding DNA: TGTGCCAGTAGCCGGGACTCCGAAGAGACCCAGTACTTC.

This clone was seen a few times. V and J are TRBV7-9 and TRBJ2-7; D call uncertain. Germline CDR1 is SEHNR and CDR2 is FQNEAQ (reference sequence). The V end lost 4 bases, the J end lost 3 bases, and 10 bases lay between the germline ends. There are 13 residues in the CDR3. The CDR3 region has the DNA TGTGCCAGCAGCTGGACGGAAGGCTACGAGCAGTACTTC. Encoded protein: CASSWTEGYEQYF.

This chain links TRBV29-1 with TRBJ2-1; TRBD2 matches at 11 bases. Trimming removed 6 bases from V and 3 bases from J; junction bases left unmatched: 7. Per germline, CDR1 SQVTM and CDR2 ANQGSEA. CDR3 length: 15 amino acids. The CDR3 reads CSVQGGLADYNEQFF. The CDR3 DNA reads as TGCAGCGTCCAAGGGGGACTAGCGGACTACAATGAGCAGTTCTTC.

Of note for this clone: Other nucleotide sequences from this sample produce the same CDR3. The chain employs TRBV7-9 and TRBJ1-2; the D gene is possibly TRBD1 (6 bases). CDR1 and CDR2 (germline): SEHNR, FQNEAQ (reference sequence). The V gene lost 3 bases and the J gene lost 2 bases, with 7 bases spanning the gap. There are 13 residues in the CDR3. CDR3 sequence: CASSLQGNYGYTF. CDR3 bases: TGTGCCAGCAGCTTGCAGGGGAACTATGGCTACACCTTC.

The chain carries TRBV5-1 and TRBJ1-2; D might be TRBD1 (6 bases). V shed 4 bases and J shed 3 bases, with 13 bases lying between them. CDR3 size: 14 residues. Germline V CDR1 and CDR2: SGHRS, YFSETQ. The CDR3 loop reads CASSPSGVYYGYTF. The CDR3 DNA reads as TGCGCCAGCAGCCCATCAGGGGTTTACTATGGCTACACCTTC.